This entry features one T cell receptor beta chain sequence. These data are taken from a study of blood T cells in healthy people across ages. Using a J-beta primer mix together with a sample-barcoded 5' primer, a second PCR was run for about 6 to 12 cycles. TCRdb fed the 5' RACE reads into MiXCR, producing one record per CDR3 protein. This table holds roughly 1,500,000 distinct CDR3 sequences, around two fifths found once. Trimming stripped 2 bases from V and 1 base from J, with 8 bases between. The CDR3 loop spans 15 amino acids. The receptor's source is a woman younger than 35 in good health. What was sequenced was blood. J is TRBJ2-2 and V is TRBV12-3 or TRBV12-4; a weak D match, TRBD1 (5 bases). CDR3 protein: CASSLQGGNTGELFF. Here the CDR3 DNA reads TGTGCCAGCAGTTTACAGGGTGGGAACACCGGGGAGCTGTTTTTT.